This TCR beta chain was sequenced in a study of cytomegalovirus exposure and HLA in healthy donors. CDR1 is SGDLS, CDR2 YYNGEE, per germline. V lost 0 bases, J lost 4 bases, and 17 bases lay in between. This CDR3 has 16 residues. With 60 Vbeta and 13 Jbeta primers, the PCR was carried out. Clones were sequenced by immunoSEQ multiplex PCR, and TCRdb holds only the in-frame ones, with some missing. This sample's table has about 160,000 clones. Study-wide points: TCR beta V- and J-gene trimming, according to a later analysis, was linked to a missense DCLRE1C variant. Rarity characterized most TCR sequences, yet some public TCRs appeared in many donors. Earlier analysis found most TCR beta V segments productive about 90% or about 30% of the time. The study dropped some indistinguishable V segments, TRBV6-2 and TRBV6-3 among them.

For this clone: Its antigen is as yet unknown.

The specimen was PBMCs. V is TRBV9 and J is TRBJ2-7; D may be TRBD1 (5 bases). The TCR comes from an older woman in good health and CMV-seronegative. CDR3 DNA: TGTGCCAGCAGCGTAGGCAGGGCGGCGGTCCCTTACGAGCAGTACTTC. It translates to CASSVGRAAVPYEQYF.